This T cell receptor (beta chain) was sequenced for a study of PD-L1 blockade in urothelial cancer. About the research overall: From 2014, patients received atezolizumab, given as 1,200 mg intravenously every 3 weeks. The median number of T cells present in blood samples was around 150,000.

Patients in the study were battling locally advanced or metastatic urothelial carcinoma. There are 14 residues in the CDR3. V gave up 0 bases and J gave up 3 bases, with 8 bases separating them. Per germline, CDR1 SGHAT and CDR2 FQNNGV. Some clones are missing from TCRdb's copy, which holds only in-frame ones; the method was immunoSEQ multiplex PCR. This sample has over 65,000 clones; 84% occur once, and the top ten carry less than 5.5%. The chain joins TRBV11-2 to TRBJ1-1; possibly TRBD1 for D (5 bases). The TCR sequence derives from an older man with urothelial cancer. The source was PBMCs, collected around atezolizumab (anti-PD-L1) treatment. CDR3 nucleotides: TGTGCCAGCAGCTTAGACAGGGCGGACACTGAAGCTTTCTTT. Protein: CASSLDRADTEAFF.